This passage covers 18 T cell receptor beta chains from one sample sequenced in a study of blood T cell repertoires in COVID-19. Repertoires were generated with immunoSEQ multiplex PCR, while TCRdb's copy carries only in-frame clones and drops some. In the table there are about 250,000 clones, over 70% of which are singletons. Sequencing was carried out using peripheral blood. These receptor sequences come from a man older than 75 with acute or convalescent COVID-19.

The chain couples TRBV28 to TRBJ1-6; TRBD1 matches 7 bases. CDR1 and CDR2 (germline): MDHEN, SYDVKM. J lost 13 bases, V lost 5 bases, and 11 bases had no gene match. This CDR3 has 14 residues. The CDR3 spells CASSKTGYSAPLHF. CDR3 in DNA: TGTGCCAGCAGTAAGACAGGGTATTCAGCTCCCCTCCACTTT.

This clone was found a few times. The rearrangement joins TRBV11-2 to TRBJ2-7; 9 bases match TRBD2. The CDR3 contains 15 residues. Germline trimming cut 5 bases from V and 6 bases from J; bases unmatched to any gene: 11. The V gene's germline CDR1 is SGHAT and CDR2 FQNNGV. CDR3 sequence: CASSLSAGGPSEQYF. In DNA form, the CDR3 reads TGTGCCAGCAGCCTCTCTGCGGGAGGGCCCTCCGAGCAGTACTTC.

This clone was seen a single time. The chain joins TRBV19 to TRBJ1-6; D not resolved. Looked up from germline, CDR1 is LNHDA and CDR2 is SQIVND (reference sequence). Trimming took off 7 bases at V and 0 bases at J, with 10 bases between the two ends. This CDR3 comprises 15 residues. DNA of the CDR3: TGTGCCAGTAAAGAGGGTTACTCCTATAATTCACCCCTCCACTTT. It specifies CASKEGYSYNSPLHF.

V and J are TRBV5-1 and TRBJ2-7, with 8 bases matching TRBD1. Trimming removed 0 bases from V and 3 bases from J; junction bases left unmatched: 5. This CDR3 region has 15 residues. CDR1 and CDR2 from the germline V gene are SGHRS and YFSETQ. CDR3 region: CASSLEGGTGYEQYF. The DNA of the CDR3 is TGCGCCAGCAGCTTGGAGGGCGGGACAGGCTACGAGCAGTACTTC.

The chain recombines TRBV6-5 with TRBJ2-3; no clear D. CDR3 length equals 13 residues. The germline CDR1 and CDR2 sequences are MNHEY and SVGAGI. Between the trimmed V and J ends, which lost 2 bases and 6 bases, there was a span of 9 bases. CDR3 in amino acids: CASSYNLRDTQYF. The CDR3, as DNA: TGTGCCAGCAGTTACAACCTGAGGGATACGCAGTATTTT.

CDR3 sequence reads: CASSLETLQPQHF. In DNA, the CDR3 is TGTGCCAGCAGCTTAGAGACTCTCCAGCCCCAGCATTTT. J is TRBJ1-5 and V is TRBV7-2; D call uncertain. This CDR3 spans 13 amino acids. Trimming left V 1 base short and J 7 bases short, with 8 bases between. Germline CDR1 and CDR2: SGHTA and FQGNSA.

This rearrangement joins TRBV11-1 to TRBJ1-6; D is perhaps TRBD1 (5 bases). CDR3 length: 13 amino acids. Trimming pared 5 bases from V and 11 bases from J, leaving 13 bases between. CDR1 is SGHAT, CDR2 FQDESV, per germline (reference sequence). This chain's CDR3 is CASSPSGTTPLHF. In DNA, the CDR3 is TGTGCCAGCAGCCCCTCCGGGACTACACCCCTCCACTTT.

This chain links TRBV5-1 with TRBJ1-1, with D hard to call. The CDR3 spans 14 residues. The germline V gene has CDR1 SGHRS and CDR2 YFSETQ. V gave up 0 bases and J gave up 1 base, with 7 bases separating them. The CDR3 protein is CASSLGRENTEAFF. For the CDR3, the DNA is TGCGCCAGCAGCTTGGGGAGGGAGAACACTGAAGCTTTCTTT.

The chain joins TRBV3-1 (or the pseudogene TRBV3-2) to TRBJ2-5; D perhaps matches TRBD2 (7 bases). V lost 0 bases and J lost 4, with 9 bases in between. The CDR3 runs 14 residues. In germline, CDR1 is LGHDT, CDR2 YNNKEL (reference sequence). Written as DNA, the CDR3 is TGTGCCAGCAGCCAAGATGCGGGGGCAGAGACCCAGTACTTC. This translates into CASSQDAGAETQYF.

The rearrangement uses TRBV9 and TRBJ2-3; 8 bases align to TRBD2. This CDR3 is 17 amino acids long. Per the germline V gene, CDR1 is SGDLS and CDR2 is YYNGEE. Trimming cost V 0 bases and J 2 bases; bases outside gene matches: 8. CDR3 amino acids: CASSVAGGGTPTDTQYF. CDR3 DNA: TGTGCCAGCAGCGTAGCGGGAGGGGGGACCCCCACAGATACGCAGTATTTT.

The J gene is TRBJ2-7, the V gene TRBV6-2 or TRBV6-3; maybe TRBD1 (6 bases). The V and J ends lost 2 bases and 6 bases respectively, with 17 bases between them. Germline V lookup: CDR1 MNHEY, CDR2 SVGEGT. This CDR3 has 15 residues. The CDR3 DNA reads as TGTGCCAGCAGTTACGGGGGCCCCCCGAGGAGCGAGCAGTACTTC. Residues: CASSYGGPPRSEQYF.

The chain joins TRBV5-1 to TRBJ2-5; 16 bases fit TRBD2. The CDR3 loop spans 16 amino acids. CDR1 is SGHRS and CDR2 is YFSETQ in the germline V gene. J was trimmed by 3 bases and V by 3 bases; bases with no gene match: 2. In nucleotides, the CDR3 is TGCGCCAGCAGCTCCGGGACTAGCGGGGGGGAAGAGACCCAGTACTTC. Translating gives CASSSGTSGGEETQYF. The full variable domain, rest sourced from reference TRBV5-1 and TRBJ2-5, is KAGVTQTPRYLIKTRGQQVTLSCSPISGHRSVSWYQQTPGQGLQFLFEYFSETQRNKGNFPGRFSGRQFSNSRSEMNVSTLELGDSALYLCASSSGTSGGEETQYFGPGTRLLVL.

Concerning this clone itself: Other DNA sequences from this sample encode an identical CDR3 as well. The chain couples TRBV3-1 (or the pseudogene TRBV3-2) to TRBJ1-1; D is undetermined. This CDR3 is built from 14 residues. V lost 3 bases, J lost 1 base, and 9 bases lay in between. Germline-derived CDR1 and CDR2 are LGHDT and YNNKEL (reference sequence). The CDR3 nucleotides read TGTGCCAGCAGCCAGAGTAGTGGGAACACTGAAGCTTTCTTT. Translation: CASSQSSGNTEAFF.

This sequence joins TRBV7-8 and TRBJ1-5; possibly TRBD1 for D (6 bases). CDR1 is SGHVS, CDR2 FQNEAQ, per germline. The CDR3 has 17 amino acids. V lost 2 bases to trimming and J lost 2 bases, with 16 bases between them. CDR3 sequence (DNA): TGTGCCAGCAGCTTATTTCGCAGGGGATCAGGCAATCAGCCCCAGCATTTT. Protein product: CASSLFRRGSGNQPQHF.

The chain carries TRBV27 and TRBJ2-7, with 12 bases matching TRBD1. The CDR3 has 16 residues. Germline V gene sequence: CDR1 MNHEY, CDR2 SMNVEV (reference sequence). Losses at the gene ends were 4 bases for V and 2 bases for J; bases not matched to a gene: 6. CDR3 amino acids: CASSSPGQGAPYEQYF. CDR3 sequence (DNA): TGTGCCAGCAGTTCTCCGGGACAGGGGGCACCCTACGAGCAGTACTTC.

The chain has TRBV24-1 and TRBJ2-7, with 8 bases aligning to TRBD2. The CDR3 covers 14 residues. Germline V CDR1 and CDR2: KGHDR, SFDVKD. CDR3 in amino acids: CATAPSGSSYEQYF. CDR3 nucleotide sequence: TGTGCTACAGCACCTAGCGGGTCCTCCTACGAGCAGTACTTC.

CDR3 residues: CASSSENQPQHF. As DNA, the CDR3 is TGTGCCAGCAGTTCGGAGAATCAGCCCCAGCATTTT. V gene TRBV28 combines with J gene TRBJ1-5; no reliable D call. Trimming stripped 4 bases from V and 4 bases from J, with 5 bases between. The CDR3 spans 12 residues. CDR1 is MDHEN and CDR2 is SYDVKM in the germline V gene. The full variable domain, its missing parts supplied by reference TRBV28 and TRBJ1-5, is DVKVTQSSRYLVKRTGEKVFLECVQDMDHENMFWYRQDPGLGLRLIYFSYDVKMKEKGDIPEGYSVSREKKERFSLILESASTNQTSMYLCASSSENQPQHFGDGTRLSIL.

This chain uses TRBV15 with TRBJ2-1; 12 bases align to TRBD1. The CDR3 is 15 amino acids. Trimming took 1 base from V and 9 from J; bases not matched to a gene: 4. Germline V gives CDR1 LNHNV, CDR2 YYDKDF (reference sequence). The CDR3 DNA follows: TGTGCCACCAGCAGAGTAGGGACAGGGGGCGGTGAGCAGTTCTTC. Translation: CATSRVGTGGGEQFF.